This is a list of T cell receptor beta chains from one sample in a study of technical replicates of blood from a few donors. This table comes from immunoSEQ multiplex PCR, and its TCRdb copy is limited to in-frame clones, with some not included. The sample holds approximately 59,000 clones; about 95% are singletons and the top ten take 2.5% to 4%. Sequencing was carried out using PBMCs. Receptors were obtained from a human donor in good health. Some clones in this sample may be carry-over from other donors' samples. Both conserved end residues are part of each CDR3. A D gene is named only where the DNA matches it firmly. For some rows the clone size is stated as once, few or many, or as a class when expanded; others skip it.

cdr3_nt	cdr3_aa	v_call	clone_size	j_call	d_call	cdr3_length
TGTGCCAGCAGACAGACAGGAACCTACGAGCAGTACTTC	CASRQTGTYEQYF	TRBV27	-	TRBJ2-7	-	13
TGCGCCAGCACTGAGGGAGGGTATACTGAAGCTTTCTTT	CASTEGGYTEAFF	TRBV5-1	-	TRBJ1-1	-	13
TGTGCCAGCAGCTTAGGCCCCAGGAATTCACCCCTCCACTTT	CASSLGPRNSPLHF	TRBV7-8	-	TRBJ1-6	-	14
TGTGCCAGCAGCTTAGCTCAGGGGCTCAACACTGAAGCTTTCTTT	CASSLAQGLNTEAFF	TRBV7-9	-	TRBJ1-1	-	15
TGTGCCAGCAGTGAAGGACTTCAGCGGGATACGCAGTATTTT	CASSEGLQRDTQYF	TRBV6-1	-	TRBJ2-3	-	14
TGTGCCAGCAGTTACTCTAGTAGCTATGGCTACACCTTC	CASSYSSSYGYTF	TRBV6-5	-	TRBJ1-2	-	13
TGTGCCAGCAGCCCGACGGGACTAGCGGGGGCCAATGAGCAGTTCTTC	CASSPTGLAGANEQFF	TRBV5-4	-	TRBJ2-1	TRBD2	16
TGTGCCAGCAGTGTAGGAGCCCGCGAGCAGTACTTC	CASSVGAREQYF	TRBV2	-	TRBJ2-7	-	12
TGTGCCAGTAGTGGACTTCCTCCATCTAATGAAAAACTGTTTTTT	CASSGLPPSNEKLFF	TRBV19	-	TRBJ1-4	-	15
TGTGCCAGCAGCTTACAGGGAAGCTCCTACAATGAGCAGTTCTTC	CASSLQGSSYNEQFF	TRBV7-9	-	TRBJ2-1	-	15
TGTGCTAGTGGTTTGGTACCCCGGAGGGGTCGGACTGAAGCTTTCTTT	CASGLVPRRGRTEAFF	TRBV12-5	-	TRBJ1-1	-	16
TGTGCCAGCAGCCAAGAGAAGAGCTCCTACGAGCAGTACTTC	CASSQEKSSYEQYF	TRBV5-4	-	TRBJ2-7	-	14
TGTGCCAGCAGCCCTTCTAGCGGAAGCACAGATACGCAGTATTTT	CASSPSSGSTDTQYF	TRBV2	-	TRBJ2-3	TRBD2	15
TGTGCCTGGAGTACGGAGAGCAATCAGCCCCAGCATTTT	CAWSTESNQPQHF	TRBV30	-	TRBJ1-5	-	13
TGTGCCTGGAGTGTACGGGGGGTTCGGACTGAAGCTTTCTTT	CAWSVRGVRTEAFF	TRBV30	-	TRBJ1-1	-	14
TGTGCCAGCAGCCAAGCCCCCGCCAGGGGGGAAAAACTGTTTTTT	CASSQAPARGEKLFF	TRBV4-2	-	TRBJ1-4	TRBD1	15
TGTGCCAGCAGTTACCGGAGGGGGCCGTCCTACAATGAGCAGTTCTTC	CASSYRRGPSYNEQFF	TRBV6-5	-	TRBJ2-1	-	16
TGTGCCTGGAGTTGGGGGCTTTCATACGAGCAGTACTTC	CAWSWGLSYEQYF	TRBV30	-	TRBJ2-7	-	13
TGTGCCAGTAAAATAGAAGGGGAGGCCTGGAACACTGAAGCTTTCTTT	CASKIEGEAWNTEAFF	TRBV19	-	TRBJ1-1	-	16
TGCGCCAGCAGTCAATCGGCAGGACAGCCCCAGCATTTT	CASSQSAGQPQHF	TRBV23-1	-	TRBJ1-5	-	13
TGTGCCAGCTCACCTGACCCCTCCCCGGGGGAGACCCAGTACTTC	CASSPDPSPGETQYF	TRBV18	-	TRBJ2-5	-	15
TGTGCCAGCAGTGAAGAGGCAGGGGTAGGGCAAGAGACCCAGTACTTC	CASSEEAGVGQETQYF	TRBV6-1	-	TRBJ2-5	-	16
TGTGCCAGCAGGGGGTCCAGGGTGGTTTCACCCCTCCACTTT	CASRGSRVVSPLHF	TRBV5-6	once	TRBJ1-6	-	14
TGCGCCAGCAGAGAGGGGAACACTGAAGCTTTCTTT	CASREGNTEAFF	TRBV5-1	-	TRBJ1-1	-	12
TGTGCCAGCAGCCGGGACAGGGCGACAGATACGCAGTATTTT	CASSRDRATDTQYF	TRBV7-2	-	TRBJ2-3	TRBD1	14
TGTGCCAGCAGCCAAGATGGCGGTGAAGCTTTCTTT	CASSQDGGEAFF	TRBV14	-	TRBJ1-1	-	12
TGTGCCAGCAGCCCGGGACAGGGTCCACCGAGCTCCTACAATGAGCAGTTCTTC	CASSPGQGPPSSYNEQFF	TRBV21-1	-	TRBJ2-1	-	18
TGCGCCAGCAGCCCAGGACAGGGAAATTTTGAAAAACTGTTTTTT	CASSPGQGNFEKLFF	TRBV5-1	-	TRBJ1-4	TRBD1	15
TGTGCCTGGAGTCCCGGGGTCAATGAGCAGTTCTTC	CAWSPGVNEQFF	TRBV30	-	TRBJ2-1	-	12
TGTGCCAGCAGCCCCTCTAGGCACGAGCAGTACTTC	CASSPSRHEQYF	TRBV2	-	TRBJ2-7	-	12
TGCGCCAGCAGCCAATACCGGGACAACTCCTACGAGCAGTACTTC	CASSQYRDNSYEQYF	TRBV4-3	-	TRBJ2-7	-	15
TGCGCCAGCAGCTTGGCGCCAGGGGCAGAAGGTAGACTGTTTTTT	CASSLAPGAEGRLFF	TRBV5-1	-	TRBJ1-4	-	15
TGTGCCAGCAGCCCTTACAGGGAGGGGGGCTACACCTTC	CASSPYREGGYTF	TRBV7-6	-	TRBJ1-2	-	13
TGTGCCAGAGCCGTATTGTGGGGGGTCCACGAGCAGTACTTC	CARAVLWGVHEQYF	TRBV5-3	-	TRBJ2-7	-	14
TGTGCCAGCAGAGTTTACAGGGGGCTGTATGGCTACACCTTC	CASRVYRGLYGYTF	TRBV5-6	-	TRBJ1-2	TRBD1	14
TGTGCCAGCAGCCCGTTCTCTGCAGGGGCTGGAAACACCATATATTTT	CASSPFSAGAGNTIYF	TRBV5-6	-	TRBJ1-3	-	16
TGCGCCAGCAGCTTAACCGGGACAGGGGAGAGAGGCTACACCTTC	CASSLTGTGERGYTF	TRBV5-1	-	TRBJ1-2	TRBD1	15
TGTGCCAGCAGTTGGACAGGACTGAATTCACCCCTCCACTTT	CASSWTGLNSPLHF	TRBV6-6	-	TRBJ1-6	TRBD1	14
TGTGCCAGCAGCGTGAATAGCGGGAGAGGGAGCAATGAGCAGTTCTTC	CASSVNSGRGSNEQFF	TRBV9	-	TRBJ2-1	TRBD2	16
TGTGCCAGCAGTGAGCGGACAGGGTACTACAATGAGCAGTTCTTC	CASSERTGYYNEQFF	TRBV25-1	-	TRBJ2-1	TRBD1	15
TGTGCCAGCAGCTTAGGTGTACAGGGGCAGCCCCAGCATTTT	CASSLGVQGQPQHF	TRBV7-9	-	TRBJ1-5	TRBD1	14
TGTGCCATCAGAAAAACCGGGACAAAGAATGAAAAACTGTTTTTT	CAIRKTGTKNEKLFF	TRBV10-3	-	TRBJ1-4	-	15
TGTGCCAGCAGCCCTAGTCGGTCCTCTACGGAGCAGTACTTC	CASSPSRSSTEQYF	TRBV7-9	-	TRBJ2-7	-	14
TGTGCCTGGAGAGGGGTGAGAACGGAGCTGTTTTTT	CAWRGVRTELFF	TRBV30	-	TRBJ2-2	-	12
TGCGCCAGCAGCCTCCCCGACAGGGTCTATGGCTACACCTTC	CASSLPDRVYGYTF	TRBV4-1	once	TRBJ1-2	TRBD1	14
TGTGCCAGCAGTAAGACAGGGACCCTTAGCTACACCTTC	CASSKTGTLSYTF	TRBV6-6	-	TRBJ1-2	TRBD1	13
TGTGCCAGCAGCTGGCTAGCGGGGGGACCGGATAGTGAGCAGTTCTTC	CASSWLAGGPDSEQFF	TRBV5-4	-	TRBJ2-1	TRBD2	16
TGTGCCAGCAGCTTAGGTACCGGACAGAACACCGGGGAGCTGTTTTTT	CASSLGTGQNTGELFF	TRBV13	-	TRBJ2-2	-	16
TGTGCCAGCAGCGTAGGTACGGACTACTCCTACGAGCAGTACTTC	CASSVGTDYSYEQYF	TRBV9	-	TRBJ2-7	-	15
TGCGCCAGCAGCCCAAGGACAGGGACAGGAGGAGGCTACACCTTC	CASSPRTGTGGGYTF	TRBV5-1	-	TRBJ1-2	TRBD1	15
TGTGCCAGCAGTGAAGCCCGGGTAACCTCCTACGAGCAGTACTTC	CASSEARVTSYEQYF	TRBV6-1	-	TRBJ2-7	-	15
TGTGCCAGCAGCCCGTTCACCGGGGAGCTGTTTTTT	CASSPFTGELFF	TRBV9	-	TRBJ2-2	-	12
TGTGCCAGCAGCTGGACGGGAGGTGAAGGGACCCAGTACTTC	CASSWTGGEGTQYF	TRBV7-3	-	TRBJ2-5	TRBD2	14
TGTGCCAGCAGCATTAGCGGGGGGGCGAGGGGCTACACCTTC	CASSISGGARGYTF	TRBV7-2	-	TRBJ1-2	-	14
TGTGCCAGTAAAACGGGGGACAGGGACAATGAGCAGTTCTTC	CASKTGDRDNEQFF	TRBV19	-	TRBJ2-1	TRBD1	14
TGTGCCAGCAGCTTAGCTGGGGGAGGGAAGGCCTACGAGCAGTACTTC	CASSLAGGGKAYEQYF	TRBV7-2	-	TRBJ2-7	TRBD2	16
TGTGCCTGGAGTGTATCGAAGCGTGGCACTGAAGCTTTCTTT	CAWSVSKRGTEAFF	TRBV30	-	TRBJ1-1	-	14
TGCGCCAGCAGCTTATCCCTCAGCGGGACGTCGGAAAAACTGTTTTTT	CASSLSLSGTSEKLFF	TRBV5-1	-	TRBJ1-4	-	16